This T cell receptor (beta chain) came from a study of siplizumab effects on memory and regulatory T cells. Some 10^5 TCR templates were measured in each sample. The protocol was immunoSEQ multiplex PCR, while the TCRdb copy is restricted to in-frame clones and leaves out a portion. The data hold about 120,000 clones, with just over 90% observed a single time. Points on this clone: The antigen remains undetermined.

Notes on the study in general: Naive T cells looked more diverse than memory cells, and they looked like major contributors to the alloresponse. Some alloreactive sequences were traceable to unstimulated CD4+ memory cells, and siplizumab significantly reduced them. A mean of roughly 68% of mappable alloreactive CD4+ clones were Treg-derived with siplizumab, compared with about 27% in controls.

The V gene's germline CDR1 is MNHEY and CDR2 SMNVEV (reference sequence). V lost 7 bases and J lost 6; bases outside the gene matches: 12. CDR3 size: 16 residues. The receptor was isolated from a human donor in good health. What was sequenced was non-Treg CD4+ T cells sorted from blood. J is TRBJ1-5 and V is TRBV27; TRBD1 aligns across 10 bases. CDR3 region: CASTLTGTGVGQPQHF. CDR3 bases: TGTGCCAGCACCTTAACGGGGACAGGGGTCGGTCAGCCCCAGCATTTT.